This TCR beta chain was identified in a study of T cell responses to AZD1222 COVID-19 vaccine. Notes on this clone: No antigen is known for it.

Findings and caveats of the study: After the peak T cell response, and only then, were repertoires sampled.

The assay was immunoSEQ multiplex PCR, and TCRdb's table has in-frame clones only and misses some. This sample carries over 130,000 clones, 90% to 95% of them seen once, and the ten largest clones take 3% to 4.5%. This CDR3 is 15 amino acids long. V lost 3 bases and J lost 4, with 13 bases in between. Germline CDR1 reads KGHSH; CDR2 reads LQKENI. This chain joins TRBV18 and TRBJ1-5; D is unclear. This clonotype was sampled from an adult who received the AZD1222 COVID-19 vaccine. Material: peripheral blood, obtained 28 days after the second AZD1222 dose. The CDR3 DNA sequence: TGTGCCAGCTCACCTGTGGGCGCCGGGAATCAGCCCCAGCATTTT. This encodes CASSPVGAGNQPQHF.